The 4 T cell receptor beta chains below all came from one sample that was sequenced in a study of post-analysis software for immune sequencing data. Presence of unique molecular identifiers characterized the TCR beta cDNA libraries. TCRdb re-called the PCR reads with MiXCR, one entry per CDR3 protein. The data show roughly 650,000 distinct CDR3 sequences, over 45% seen once. No antigen has been assigned to these receptors. The study, taken as a whole, reports: TRBV5-6, TRBV5-1 and TRBV20-1 belonged to a set of roughly 5 TRBV segments that were more frequent in patients than controls.

Sequencing input: blood. The receptors were sampled from a girl between 2 and 10 years old with multiple sclerosis.

This clonotype was detected only once. This chain joins TRBV29-1 and TRBJ1-1; D is ambiguous. CDR1 and CDR2 from the germline V gene are SQVTM and ANQGSEA. Deletions cut 3 bases from V and 1 base from J, with 6 bases between. CDR3 length: 12 residues. The CDR3 protein is CSVDRQNTEAFF. In DNA form, the CDR3 reads TGCAGCGTTGACAGGCAGAACACTGAAGCTTTCTTT.

This clonotype showed up just once. This chain links TRBV20-1 with TRBJ2-1; 14 bases align to TRBD2. Germline CDR1 DFQATT, CDR2 SNEGSKA (reference sequence). J was trimmed by 7 bases and V by 3 bases; bases with no gene match: 5. This CDR3 contains 15 residues. Here the CDR3 DNA reads TGCAGTGCTAGCCCCGGGACTAGCGGGAGAAATGAGCAGTTCTTC. Protein product: CSASPGTSGRNEQFF.

The rearrangement joins TRBV19 to TRBJ1-5; D gene ambiguous. The CDR3 length is 13 residues. The V end lost 1 base, the J end lost 7 bases, and 8 bases lay between the germline ends. CDR1 and CDR2 from the germline V gene are LNHDA and SQIVND (reference sequence). The CDR3 region is CASSIGEGQPQHF. CDR3 nucleotides: TGTGCCAGTAGTATAGGGGAAGGCCAGCCCCAGCATTTT.

V usage is TRBV7-6 and J usage is TRBJ1-1; TRBD1 agrees at 7 bases. Germline values: CDR1 SGHVS, CDR2 FNYEAQ. This CDR3 spans 19 amino acids. J was trimmed by 1 base and V by 5 bases; bases with no gene match: 19. CDR3 nucleotides: TGTGCCAGCAGCCGGCGGCCGCGGGACAGCCTGCCGAGGAACACTGAAGCTTTCTTT. Its translation is CASSRRPRDSLPRNTEAFF.